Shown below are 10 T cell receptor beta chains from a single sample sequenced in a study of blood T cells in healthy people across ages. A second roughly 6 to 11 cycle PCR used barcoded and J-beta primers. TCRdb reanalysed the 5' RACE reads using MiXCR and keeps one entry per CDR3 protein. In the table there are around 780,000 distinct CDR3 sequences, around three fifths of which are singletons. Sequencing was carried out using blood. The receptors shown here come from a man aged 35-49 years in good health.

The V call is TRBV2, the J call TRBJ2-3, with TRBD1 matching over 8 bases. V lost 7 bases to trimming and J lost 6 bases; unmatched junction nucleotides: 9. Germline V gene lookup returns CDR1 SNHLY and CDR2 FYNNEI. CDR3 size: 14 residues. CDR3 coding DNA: TGTGCCAGCATTGAGGACAGGGATGTGGATACGCAGTATTTT. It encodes CASIEDRDVDTQYF.

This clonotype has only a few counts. The CDR3 loop reads CASSFLTGQGDNEQFF. CDR3 nucleotide sequence: TGTGCCAGCAGCTTCTTAACGGGACAGGGGGACAATGAGCAGTTCTTC. This chain links TRBV11-3 with TRBJ2-1, with 11 positions matching TRBD1. Per the germline V gene, CDR1 is SGHNT and CDR2 is YENEEA. The CDR3 totals 16 residues. V dropped 3 bases and J dropped 5; count of bases not matched to a gene: 6.

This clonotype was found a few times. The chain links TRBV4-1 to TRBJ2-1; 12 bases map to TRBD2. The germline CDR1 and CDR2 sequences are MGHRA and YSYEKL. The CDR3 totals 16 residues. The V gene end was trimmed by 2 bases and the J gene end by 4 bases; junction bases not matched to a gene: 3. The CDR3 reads CASSQMGLAGYNEQFF. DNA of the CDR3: TGCGCCAGCAGCCAAATGGGACTAGCGGGTTACAATGAGCAGTTCTTC.

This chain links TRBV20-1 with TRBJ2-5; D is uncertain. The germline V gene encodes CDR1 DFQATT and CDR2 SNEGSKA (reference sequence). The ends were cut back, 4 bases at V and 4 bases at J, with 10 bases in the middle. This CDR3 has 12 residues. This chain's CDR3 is CSATASGETQYF. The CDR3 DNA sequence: TGCAGTGCTACAGCCAGTGGAGAGACCCAGTACTTC.

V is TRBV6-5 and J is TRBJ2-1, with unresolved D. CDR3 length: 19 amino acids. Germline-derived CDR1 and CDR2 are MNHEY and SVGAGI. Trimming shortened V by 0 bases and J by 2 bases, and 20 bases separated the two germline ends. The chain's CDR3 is CASSYSSEVPQPTYNEQFF. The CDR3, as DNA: TGTGCCAGCAGTTACTCTTCCGAGGTTCCCCAACCTACCTACAATGAGCAGTTCTTC.

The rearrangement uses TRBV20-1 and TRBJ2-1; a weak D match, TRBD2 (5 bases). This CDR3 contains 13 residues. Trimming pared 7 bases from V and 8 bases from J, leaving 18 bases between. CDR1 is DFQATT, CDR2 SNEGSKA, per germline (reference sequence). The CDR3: CSVGSGFAHEQFF. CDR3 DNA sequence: TGCAGTGTGGGTTCGGGATTTGCGCATGAGCAGTTCTTC.

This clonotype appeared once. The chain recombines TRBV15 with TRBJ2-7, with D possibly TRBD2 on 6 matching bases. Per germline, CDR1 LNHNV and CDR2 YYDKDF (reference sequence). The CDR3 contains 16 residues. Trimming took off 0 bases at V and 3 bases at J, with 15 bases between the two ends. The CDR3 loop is CATSREVAAVGYEQYF. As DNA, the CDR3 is TGTGCCACCAGCAGAGAGGTAGCGGCAGTGGGCTACGAGCAGTACTTC.

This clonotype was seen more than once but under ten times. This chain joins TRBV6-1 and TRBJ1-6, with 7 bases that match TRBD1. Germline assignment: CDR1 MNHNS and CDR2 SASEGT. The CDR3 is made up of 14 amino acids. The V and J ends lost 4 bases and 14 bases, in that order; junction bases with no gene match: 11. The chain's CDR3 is CASSGGDSLSSLHF. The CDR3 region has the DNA TGTGCCAGCAGTGGCGGGGACAGCTTATCTTCCCTCCACTTT.

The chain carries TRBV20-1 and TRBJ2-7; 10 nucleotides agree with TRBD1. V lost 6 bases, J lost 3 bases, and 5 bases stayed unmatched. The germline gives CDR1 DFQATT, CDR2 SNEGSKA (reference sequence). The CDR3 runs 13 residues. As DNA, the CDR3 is TGCAGTGCCCCGGGACAGGGGAACTACGAGCAGTACTTC. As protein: CSAPGQGNYEQYF.

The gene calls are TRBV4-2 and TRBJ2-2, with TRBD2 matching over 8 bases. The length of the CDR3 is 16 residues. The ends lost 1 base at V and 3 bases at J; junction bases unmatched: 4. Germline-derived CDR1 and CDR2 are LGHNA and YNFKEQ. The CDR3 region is CASSQASGLYTGELFF. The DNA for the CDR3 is TGTGCCAGCAGCCAAGCTAGCGGGCTATACACCGGGGAGCTGTTTTTT.